Shown below are 6 T cell receptor beta chains from a single sample sequenced in a study of T cells in Graves' hyperthyroidism and ophthalmopathy. Amplification targeted TCR beta CDR3 regions from RNA transcripts. With the HTBI primer set, the TCR CDR3 went through a first round of RT-PCR. TCRdb analysed the multiplex PCR reads with MiXCR anew, one entry per CDR3 protein. Of about 300,000 distinct CDR3 sequences in the sample, about 19% were seen once. The sample was blood. Every receptor here comes from a man in his fifties or sixties with Graves' ophthalmopathy.

The genes are TRBV24-1 and TRBJ2-1, with no clear D. The CDR3 runs to 16 residues. The germline V gene encodes CDR1 KGHDR and CDR2 SFDVKD. Between the trimmed V and J ends, which lost 7 bases and 8 bases, there was a span of 23 bases. The DNA of the CDR3 is TGTGCCACCAGCGAAACCGCGGCAAATATGTTGGATGAGCAGTTCTTC. It is translated as CATSETAANMLDEQFF.

The sample holds many counts of this clonotype. The chain has TRBV7-9 and TRBJ1-4, with 7 bases that match TRBD1. This CDR3 comprises 17 residues. J gave up 0 bases and V 4 bases, and 8 bases lay outside the gene matches. Per the germline V gene, CDR1 is SEHNR and CDR2 is FQNEAQ (reference sequence). The CDR3 coding sequence is TGTGCCAGCAGCTACCGACAGGGAGGTGCAACTAATGAAAAACTGTTTTTT. It codes for CASSYRQGGATNEKLFF.

Ten or more counts support this clonotype. The chain uses TRBV12-3 or TRBV12-4 and TRBJ2-7; the D is unclear. V shed 3 bases and J shed 4 bases, with 4 bases lying between them. The CDR3 runs 11 residues. CDR3 DNA: TGTGCCAGCAGTTTCGAGTACGAGCAGTACTTC. It yields the protein CASSFEYEQYF.

This clonotype was observed a handful of times. V gene TRBV7-9 combines with J gene TRBJ2-7, with no clear D. Germline CDR1 SEHNR, CDR2 FQNEAQ (reference sequence). The CDR3 covers 15 residues. V lost 0 bases to trimming and J lost 2 bases, with 11 bases between them. DNA for the CDR3: TGTGCCAGCAGCTTAGCGTCTGGTCGGCCCTACGAGCAGTACTTC. Amino acid sequence: CASSLASGRPYEQYF.

The chain couples TRBV20-1 to TRBJ2-5, with 7 nucleotides matching TRBD1. The germline V gene has CDR1 DFQATT and CDR2 SNEGSKA (reference sequence). V shed 6 bases and J 5 bases; nucleotides not matched to a gene: 9. This CDR3 region has 13 residues. CDR3 loop: CSAPGTAAETQYF. In DNA, the CDR3 is TGCAGTGCCCCCGGGACAGCCGCGGAGACCCAGTACTTC.

This clonotype was counted ten times or more. The chain employs TRBV28 and TRBJ1-5; D perhaps matches TRBD1 (5 bases). The CDR3 is 16 amino acids. The V gene's germline CDR1 is MDHEN and CDR2 SYDVKM. The V and J ends lost 1 base and 1 base respectively, with 11 bases between them. The CDR3 coding sequence is TGTGCCAGCAGTTTATCGCAGGGTCTCAGCAATCAGCCCCAGCATTTT. This codes for CASSLSQGLSNQPQHF.